These 30 T cell receptor beta chains were all obtained from the same sample, sequenced in a study of shared clonotypes between healthy human individuals. Sequenced by immunoSEQ multiplex PCR; TCRdb stores in-frame clones only, minus some. Among 450,000 to 500,000 clones, around 85% were seen once, and the ten largest hold roughly 12%. Sequenced: PBMCs. Receptors originate from a woman in her thirties or forties in good health. Some clones in this sample may be carry-over from other donors' samples.

V gene TRBV28 combines with J gene TRBJ1-5; no clear D. CDR3 size: 14 residues. Per the germline V gene, CDR1 is MDHEN and CDR2 is SYDVKM. Trimming removed 2 bases at V and 5 bases at J, with 10 bases between. The chain's CDR3 is CASSLPSPHQPQHF. As DNA, the CDR3 is TGTGCCAGCAGTTTACCCTCTCCCCATCAGCCCCAGCATTTT.

Turning to this clone: At the DNA level, this CDR3 is encoded by other sequences in the same sample as well. This rearrangement joins TRBV6-6 to TRBJ1-1, with TRBD1 matching over 7 bases. Germline CDR1 MNHNY, CDR2 SVGAGI (reference sequence). The CDR3 runs to 14 residues. V was pared by 6 bases and J by 1 base, with 5 bases of the junction left unmatched. The CDR3 protein is CASRPTGANTEAFF. CDR3 DNA: TGTGCCAGCAGGCCTACAGGGGCGAACACTGAAGCTTTCTTT.

In regard to this clone: Given a far larger clone just one base away, this is likely a sequencing read error. The identical CDR3 is also encoded by other nucleotide sequences in the sample. The chain combines TRBV30 with TRBJ2-2; 7 nucleotides agree with TRBD1. The length of the CDR3 is 21 residues. The germline gives CDR1 GTSNPN, CDR2 SVGIG (reference sequence). V trimming: 0 bases; J trimming: 0 bases; junction bases outside the gene matches: 19. For the CDR3, the DNA is TGTGCCTGGAGTGTATTTCCGGGACAGCTGATAACTGAAGCGAACACCGGGGAGCTGTTTTTT. It codes for CAWSVFPGQLITEANTGELFF.

This clone was observed a single time. The V call is TRBV10-3, the J call TRBJ1-5, with 9 nucleotides matching TRBD1. The ends lost 6 bases at V and 4 bases at J; junction bases unmatched: 4. Germline CDR1 and CDR2: ENHRY and SYGVKD. This CDR3 has 14 residues. The CDR3 nucleotides are TGTGCCATCAGCACAGGGGGCGGGAATCAGCCCCAGCATTTT. Protein product: CAISTGGGNQPQHF.

The V and J genes are TRBV30 and TRBJ2-7; 16 bases map to TRBD2. V shed 2 bases and J 0 bases; nucleotides not matched to a gene: 7. Germline-derived CDR1 and CDR2 are GTSNPN and SVGIG (reference sequence). The CDR3 is 18 residues long. CDR3 region: CAWSKPGLAGGSSYEQYF. The DNA of the CDR3 is TGTGCCTGGAGTAAGCCGGGACTAGCGGGAGGGTCCTCCTACGAGCAGTACTTC.

This chain joins TRBV28 and TRBJ2-7; the match to TRBD2 covers 10 bases. The trim removed 6 bases at V and 3 bases at J, leaving 2 bases unmatched. The CDR3 contains 13 residues. In germline, CDR1 is MDHEN, CDR2 SYDVKM. The CDR3 here is CASRSSGSYEQYF. CDR3 in DNA: TGTGCCAGCAGATCTAGCGGGAGCTACGAGCAGTACTTC.

As to this clone: A much larger clonotype is one base distant, so this may be a read error. Other nucleotide sequences in the sample specify the same CDR3. CDR3 sequence: CASSLKYTIYF. The CDR3 bases are TGTGCCAGCAGCCTGAAGTACACCATATATTTT. This chain uses TRBV5-5 with TRBJ1-3; D not certain. The CDR3 length is 11 residues. The V end was cut by 4 bases, the J end by 8 bases, with 7 bases between. The germline gives CDR1 SGHKS, CDR2 YYEKEE (reference sequence). Drawing the rest from reference TRBV5-5 and TRBJ1-3, the complete variable domain is DAGVTQSPTHLIKTRGQQVTLRCSPISGHKSVSWYQQVLGQGPQFIFQYYEKEERGRGNFPDRFSARQFPNYSSELNVNALLLGDSALYLCASSLKYTIYFGEGSWLTVV.

The chain joins TRBV5-6 to TRBJ1-1; D is ambiguous. V was pared by 3 bases and J by 4 bases, with 7 bases between. The CDR3 sequence is 12 residues long. The V gene's germline CDR1 is SGHDT and CDR2 YYEEEE. This CDR3 is CASSSGGTEAFF. The CDR3, as DNA: TGTGCCAGCAGCTCGGGAGGCACTGAAGCTTTCTTT.

J is TRBJ2-5 and V is TRBV27, with 7 bases fitting TRBD1. Germline V gives CDR1 MNHEY, CDR2 SMNVEV (reference sequence). The CDR3 contains 18 residues. The junction had 20 bases not matched to a gene; V was cut back by 8 bases and J by 2 bases. The DNA for the CDR3 is TGTGCCAGCCGAAAGGGCCCGCCCCGGACAGGCGCACAAGAGACCCAGTACTTC. Amino acids: CASRKGPPRTGAQETQYF.

CDR3 sequence: CATSRARLAGETQYF. The DNA of the CDR3 is TGTGCCACCAGCAGAGCTAGGCTAGCGGGAGAGACCCAGTACTTC. The chain couples TRBV15 to TRBJ2-5; TRBD2 aligns across 8 bases. The V and J ends lost 1 base and 4 bases, in that order; junction bases with no gene match: 5. The germline CDR1 and CDR2 sequences are LNHNV and YYDKDF (reference sequence). CDR3 size: 15 residues.

V usage is TRBV7-8 and J usage is TRBJ1-3; a weak D match, TRBD1 (6 bases). This CDR3 region has 14 residues. From germline, CDR1 is SGHVS and CDR2 FQNEAQ. The V and J ends lost 5 bases and 2 bases respectively, with 10 bases between them. CDR3 residues: CASSIQGAGNTIYF. CDR3 DNA: TGTGCCAGCAGCATACAGGGTGCTGGAAACACCATATATTTT. The whole variable domain, remainder taken from reference TRBV7-8 and TRBJ1-3, is GAGVSQSPRYKVAKRGQDVALRCDPISGHVSLFWYQQALGQGPEFLTYFQNEAQLDKSGLPSDRFFAERPEGSVSTLKIQRTQQEDSAVYLCASSIQGAGNTIYFGEGSWLTVV.

The CDR3 DNA reads TGTGCCAGCAGCCAGCCCCGGACACTAGAGACCCAGTACTTC. Protein: CASSQPRTLETQYF. The gene calls are TRBV11-2 and TRBJ2-5; D may be TRBD1 (5 bases). CDR3 length: 14 amino acids. Trimming cost V 5 bases and J 4 bases, with 14 bases left between them. Germline values: CDR1 SGHAT, CDR2 FQNNGV.

As concerns this clone: A far more abundant clone sits one base away, making this likely a read error. The sample contains more than one DNA sequence encoding this CDR3. V gene TRBV5-1 combines with J gene TRBJ2-6, with no clear D. The CDR3 contains 14 residues. V lost 4 bases and J 4 bases, leaving 9 bases between the germline ends. Germline V gene sequence: CDR1 SGHRS, CDR2 YFSETQ. CDR3 protein: CASSLVEGANVLTF. CDR3 DNA: TGCGCCAGCAGCCTGGTTGAGGGGGCCAACGTCCTGACTTTC.

On this clone itself: A far larger clone is one base from this, pointing to a likely read error. The V and J genes are TRBV28 and TRBJ1-2; D is ambiguous. Germline CDR1 reads MDHEN; CDR2 reads SYDVKM. The V end lost 5 bases, the J end lost 4 bases, and 8 bases lay between the germline ends. The CDR3 sequence is 12 residues long. The CDR3: CASSPVLYGYTF. CDR3 DNA: TGTGCCAGCAGTCCCGTCCTCTATGGCTACACCTTC.

This clone was seen only once. As DNA, the CDR3 is TGTGCCAGCACCCAGGGACTAGCGGGACTAGGGAATGAGCAGTTCTTC. Translating it yields CASTQGLAGLGNEQFF. The chain employs TRBV28 and TRBJ2-1; 13 positions agree with TRBD2. The CDR3 length is 16 residues. Germline CDR1 reads MDHEN; CDR2 reads SYDVKM. The trim removed 7 bases at V and 7 bases at J, leaving 10 bases unmatched.

This clone was picked up a small number of times. A far larger clone is only one base removed, so a read error is likely. This chain joins TRBV29-1 and TRBJ2-7; possibly TRBD2 for D (6 bases). CDR3 length: 12 amino acids. The germline CDR1 and CDR2 sequences are SQVTM and ANQGSEA. Deletions cut 5 bases from V and 3 bases from J, with 11 bases between. The CDR3 coding sequence is TGCAGCGTTTCGGGGGAGGTCTACGAGCAGTACTTC. Protein product: CSVSGEVYEQYF.

Details on this clone: A far larger clone is just one base off, so this is likely a read error. The chain carries TRBV30 and TRBJ2-7; either TRBD1 or TRBD2 may supply D (6 bases each). Germline V gives CDR1 GTSNPN, CDR2 SVGIG (reference sequence). V gave up 5 bases and J gave up 2 bases, with 13 bases separating them. This CDR3 is 13 amino acids long. The CDR3 here is CAWAGQNPYEQYF. The CDR3, as DNA: TGTGCCTGGGCGGGACAAAACCCCTACGAGCAGTACTTC.

Of note for this clone: A much larger clone differs by one base, so this may be a read error. Other nucleotide sequences from this sample produce the same CDR3. The V gene is TRBV19, the J gene TRBJ2-7; 7 bases line up with TRBD1. Germline CDR1 and CDR2: LNHDA and SQIVND (reference sequence). The CDR3 runs to 16 residues. Trimming cost V 6 bases and J 1 base; bases outside gene matches: 12. In DNA form, the CDR3 reads TGTGCCAGTAGACCCGGTACAGGGGAAGGGTCCTACGAGCAGTACTTC. It specifies CASRPGTGEGSYEQYF.

The V and J genes are TRBV18 and TRBJ1-1, with 7 bases identical to TRBD1. Germline lookup yields CDR1 KGHSH and CDR2 LQKENI. The CDR3 loop spans 15 amino acids. The V gene end was trimmed by 3 bases and the J gene end by 3 bases; junction bases not matched to a gene: 7. The CDR3 DNA reads TGTGCCAGCTCACCCTTAGGGGGCGAAGACACTGAAGCTTTCTTT. This gives the protein CASSPLGGEDTEAFF.

The chain recombines TRBV4-1 with TRBJ2-2, with TRBD2 identical over 12 bases. With 0 bases clipped from V and 1 base from J, the junction kept 6 bases outside the gene matches. The CDR3 runs 19 residues. Germline V lookup: CDR1 MGHRA, CDR2 YSYEKL. CDR3 DNA sequence: TGCGCCAGCAGCCAAGACCCAAGACTAGCGGGAGAGAACACCGGGGAGCTGTTTTTT. Amino acids: CASSQDPRLAGENTGELFF.

This clone appeared once. The V call is TRBV11-3, the J call TRBJ2-7, with 8 bases that match TRBD1. The germline CDR1 and CDR2 sequences are SGHNT and YENEEA. The CDR3 loop spans 13 amino acids. After removal of 5 bases from V and 3 bases from J, the junction contained 3 bases not matched to a gene. In DNA, the CDR3 is TGTGCCAGCAGCCCCGACAGGGGCTACGAGCAGTACTTC. Its protein product is CASSPDRGYEQYF.

The chain combines TRBV5-1 with TRBJ1-1, with D uncertain. Trimming pared 0 bases from V and 1 base from J, leaving 4 bases between. CDR1 is SGHRS and CDR2 is YFSETQ in the germline V gene. CDR3 length: 13 residues. The CDR3 region is CASSLGPNTEAFF. The CDR3 coding sequence is TGCGCCAGCAGCTTGGGGCCGAACACTGAAGCTTTCTTT.

Concerning this clone itself: A much more abundant neighbour one base away suggests this may be a read error. The CDR3 loop is CASSRTENTEAFF. The CDR3 DNA follows: TGTGCCAGCAGTCGAACAGAGAACACTGAAGCTTTCTTT. The chain joins TRBV2 to TRBJ1-1, with unresolved D. The CDR3 length is 13 residues. V lost 5 bases to trimming and J lost 1 base, with 8 bases between them. Germline V gene sequence: CDR1 SNHLY, CDR2 FYNNEI. Filled out from reference TRBV2 and TRBJ1-1, the complete variable domain reads EPEVTQTPSHQVTQMGQEVILRCVPISNHLYFYWYRQILGQKVEFLVSFYNNEISEKSEIFDDQFSVERPDGSNFTLKIRSTKLEDSAMYFCASSRTENTEAFFGQGTRLTVV.

A remark on this clone: One base separates it from a far larger clone, so it is likely a read error. The sample carries other DNA sequences with the same CDR3. V gene TRBV4-1 combines with J gene TRBJ2-5, with D possibly matching TRBD1 (6 bases). The CDR3 totals 15 residues. V lost 4 bases and J lost 5, with 17 bases in between. CDR1 is MGHRA and CDR2 is YSYEKL in the germline V gene. The CDR3 spells CASSLATGGVETQYF. In DNA, the CDR3 is TGCGCCAGCAGCCTTGCGACAGGTGGCGTGGAGACCCAGTACTTC.

The chain is built from TRBV18 and TRBJ2-3; 8 nucleotides line up with TRBD2. V lost 2 bases, J lost 2 bases, and 9 bases stayed unmatched. CDR3 size: 17 residues. Germline CDR1 reads KGHSH; CDR2 reads LQKENI. The CDR3: CASSPYLVAGPTDTQYF. Here the CDR3 DNA reads TGTGCCAGCTCACCATACCTCGTAGCGGGACCCACAGATACGCAGTATTTT.

The CDR3 nucleotides read TGCGCCAGCAGCCCCGGTGGACTAGCGGGCTACAATGAGCAGTTCTTC. It is translated as CASSPGGLAGYNEQFF. The chain combines TRBV5-1 with TRBJ2-1; 11 bases map to TRBD2. After removal of 4 bases from V and 3 bases from J, the junction contained 6 bases not matched to a gene. Germline CDR1 reads SGHRS; CDR2 reads YFSETQ. The CDR3 loop spans 16 amino acids.

V is TRBV29-1 and J is TRBJ2-1; D is unclear. CDR3 length: 14 residues. In germline, CDR1 is SQVTM, CDR2 ANQGSEA. V lost 4 bases and J 5 bases, leaving 15 bases between the germline ends. This chain's CDR3 is CSVVTQRGDNEQFF. In DNA, the CDR3 is TGCAGCGTTGTAACGCAGAGAGGAGACAATGAGCAGTTCTTC.

A note on this clone: A far larger clone is just one base off, so this is likely a read error. J is TRBJ1-2 and V is TRBV6-1, with D possibly matching TRBD1 (5 bases). The V and J ends lost 11 bases and 8 bases respectively, with 21 bases between them. In germline, CDR1 is MNHNS, CDR2 SASEGT. The CDR3 extends over 13 amino acids. The CDR3 here is CACQRGSTDGYTF. The CDR3 DNA is TGTGCCTGCCAAAGGGGTTCTACGGACGGCTACACCTTC.

In regard to this clone: Other nucleotide sequences in the sample specify the same CDR3. The chain links TRBV30 to TRBJ1-1; D is undetermined. V shed 0 bases and J shed 0 bases, with 5 bases lying between them. Germline V gene lookup returns CDR1 GTSNPN and CDR2 SVGIG (reference sequence). The CDR3 loop spans 13 amino acids. The chain's CDR3 is CAWSVGLNTEAFF. The CDR3 DNA is TGTGCCTGGAGTGTGGGATTGAACACTGAAGCTTTCTTT.

This clone was seen only once. V and J are TRBV18 and TRBJ2-1, with 7 bases matching TRBD2. Germline CDR1 is KGHSH and CDR2 is LQKENI. V trimming: 2 bases; J trimming: 5 bases; junction bases outside the gene matches: 6. The CDR3 contains 15 residues. The CDR3 is CASSPWLAADNEQFF. The DNA for the CDR3 is TGTGCCAGCTCACCATGGCTAGCGGCAGACAATGAGCAGTTCTTC.